This T cell receptor beta chain was sequenced in a study of blood T cell repertoires in COVID-19 (dated by TCRdb to 2018 to 2021). Broadly, across the study: The collaborator samples originated in the United States, Italy and Spain and spanned the acute and convalescent phases of COVID-19. The material from the prospective study consisted of cDNA or gDNA derived from T cells, B-cell-depleted T cells, or PBMCs. The dataset comprised deeply sampled blood TCRbeta repertoires from subjects exposed to, actively infected with, or recovered from COVID-19. The repertoires were made available in a free public database intended to serve as a resource for research on the immune response to SARS-CoV-2. The samples were drawn from two sources: the first 160 participants of the ongoing ImmuneRACE study, and 1,000 to 1,500 subjects contributed by 6 global collaborators. Sample metadata almost always included a de-identified subject ID, COVID-19 status, age in years and sex. HLA class I and class II types, where available, came from metadata supplied by the sample provider rather than from assay-based typing.

In Seattle, one collaborating source enrolled patients while the infection was active and tracked those patients longitudinally over the course of disease. Each collaborating institution followed its own protocols to collect whole blood in K2EDTA tubes. For TCRbeta analysis, collaborators shipped samples in one of three forms: frozen whole blood, isolated PBMCs, or DNA extracted from either of those sample types. On this clone itself: Its antigen is unknown. No clone much larger than this one lies a single base away; base qualities are absent.

Points the paper makes about the study in general: Clinical and demographic metadata were provided uncurated, with the amount varying by source and participant.

The immunoSEQ Assay, a bias-controlled multiplex PCR, was used to amplify TCRbeta CDR3 regions from genomic DNA. For the original study's pipeline: The number of nucleated cells in each sample was estimated by amplification of reference gene primers within the assay. Sequence reads were collapsed and filtered to measure the absolute abundance of every unique TCRbeta CDR3 rearrangement. For each sample, productive Simpson clonality was calculated by taking the square root of Simpson's diversity index across productive rearrangements. The clones in this table, taken by TCRdb from immuneACCESS, are in-frame only. Not every clone is retained; where verified, under half of the shortfall comes from an unresolved V gene, and the cause of the rest is unknown. From that table come the V and J calls and clone size; the DNA was used to work out D and trimming. The sample table holds around 340,000 clones, of which less than 90% were seen once. The ten largest account for around 7.4% of the sample.

The specimen was peripheral blood. The sequence came from an older woman with COVID-19, enrolled during active disease.

The CDR3 protein sequence reads: CASSQDRWGYTF. Read as DNA, the sequence is TGCGCCAGCAGCCAAGATCGGTGGGGCTACACCTTC. Rearrangement joined TRBV4-3 to TRBJ1-2; too little of a D gene remains to name it. Relative to germline, V is 0 bases shorter and J is 8 bases shorter, with 7 bases between their ends. CDR1 and CDR2 (LGHNA, YSLEER) derive from the germline V gene. The CDR3, from cysteine to phenylalanine, totals 12 residues. Only the CDR3 region is kept as DNA, spanning 36 bases read in frame from base 1.